One sample yielded the 15 T cell receptor beta chains listed below, sequenced in a study of CD8 T cells in ankylosing spondylitis. TCRdb re-called the 5' RACE reads through MiXCR, storing one row per CDR3 protein. The profile shows about 250,000 distinct CDR3 sequences, about 24% of them singletons. Input material: blood, either unsorted or a sorted T cell fraction (not recorded which). Source of these receptors: a male donor with ankylosing spondylitis or in good health (not recorded which).

J is TRBJ2-3 and V is TRBV10-1; D uncertain. Germline values: CDR1 WNHNN, CDR2 SYGVQD (reference sequence). Trimming took off 0 bases at V and 1 base at J, with 8 bases between the two ends. This CDR3 spans 15 amino acids. DNA of the CDR3: TGCGCCAGCAGTGAGTCGGCAGAAGGCACAGATACGCAGTATTTT. Translation: CASSESAEGTDTQYF.

This clonotype has a count of ten or more. The genes are TRBV4-2 and TRBJ2-5, with D possibly TRBD1 on 6 matching bases. Germline V gene sequence: CDR1 LGHNA, CDR2 YNFKEQ. The CDR3 runs to 16 residues. V lost 1 base and J lost 0, with 12 bases in between. The CDR3 here is CASSQGGTTNQETQYF. CDR3 nucleotide sequence: TGTGCCAGCAGCCAAGGGGGGACAACCAACCAAGAGACCCAGTACTTC.

In its sample, this clonotype was seen many times. This chain uses TRBV6-1 with TRBJ1-1; D may be TRBD1 (5 bases). This CDR3 is built from 14 residues. The germline V gene encodes CDR1 MNHNS and CDR2 SASEGT. The ends were cut back, 3 bases at V and 1 base at J, with 9 bases in the middle. The chain's CDR3 is CASSEAGGNTEAFF. DNA of the CDR3: TGTGCCAGCAGTGAGGCTGGGGGGAACACTGAAGCTTTCTTT.

In its sample, this clonotype was seen many times. The chain uses TRBV20-1 and TRBJ2-3; D is uncertain. CDR3 size: 13 residues. V lost 6 bases, J lost 3 bases, and 13 bases lay in between. Germline CDR1 reads DFQATT; CDR2 reads SNEGSKA (reference sequence). The CDR3 loop reads CSAIGSYTDTQYF. CDR3 nucleotides: TGCAGTGCCATCGGGTCTTATACAGATACGCAGTATTTT.

There are many counts of this clonotype. The J gene is TRBJ1-5, the V gene TRBV20-1; unclear D gene. There are 12 residues in the CDR3. Germline V gene sequence: CDR1 DFQATT, CDR2 SNEGSKA (reference sequence). The V end was cut by 4 bases, the J end by 5 bases, with 9 bases between. The CDR3: CSATDNDQPQHF. In DNA form, the CDR3 reads TGCAGTGCTACTGACAATGATCAGCCCCAGCATTTT.

At least ten counts were recorded for this clonotype. This sequence joins TRBV2 and TRBJ2-2; tentative D call: TRBD2 (6 bases). Germline loops: CDR1 SNHLY, CDR2 FYNNEI. The CDR3 is 12 amino acids. The V gene lost 11 bases and the J gene lost 1 base, with 8 bases spanning the gap. The DNA of the CDR3 is TGTGCCGGAGCGGGGAACACCGGGGAGCTGTTTTTT. Amino acids: CAGAGNTGELFF.

This clonotype was detected a few times. The chain employs TRBV2 and TRBJ2-7; 9 nucleotides agree with TRBD1. In germline, CDR1 is SNHLY, CDR2 FYNNEI. Trimming cost V 6 bases and J 2 bases; bases outside gene matches: 5. This CDR3 spans 14 amino acids. CDR3 sequence reads: CASRPGQGTYEQYF. CDR3 DNA sequence: TGTGCCAGCAGGCCGGGACAGGGTACCTACGAGCAGTACTTC.

This clonotype was counted many times. J is TRBJ1-1 and V is TRBV20-1; D remains unclear. The V end lost 1 base, the J end lost 7 bases, and 10 bases lay between the germline ends. The germline gives CDR1 DFQATT, CDR2 SNEGSKA (reference sequence). The CDR3 runs 12 residues. The CDR3 region has the DNA TGCAGTGCTAGAGCGGGTCAACTTGAAGCTTTCTTT. Residues: CSARAGQLEAFF.

As DNA, the CDR3 is TGTGCCATCAGTCTCAGGGATTTCACTGAAGCTTTCTTT. Translation: CAISLRDFTEAFF. The rearrangement uses TRBV10-3 and TRBJ1-1; a weak D match, TRBD1 (5 bases). The germline gives CDR1 ENHRY, CDR2 SYGVKD. V lost 5 bases and J 4 bases, leaving 11 bases between the germline ends. The CDR3 runs to 13 residues.

Many counts were recorded for this clonotype. V and J are TRBV7-2 and TRBJ1-1, with a weak D call TRBD1 (5 bases). This CDR3 region has 15 residues. Germline loops: CDR1 SGHTA, CDR2 FQGNSA. V lost 1 base to trimming and J lost 1 base, with 10 bases between them. CDR3 loop: CASSLVVRANTEAFF. CDR3 DNA sequence: TGTGCCAGCAGCTTAGTTGTCAGGGCGAACACTGAAGCTTTCTTT.

The CDR3 DNA reads as TGTGCCAGCAGCGCAAGTTTCGGGGGTCGGCGGTACTTC. Residues: CASSASFGGRRYF. The chain recombines TRBV7-3 with TRBJ2-5, with D tentatively TRBD2 (6 bases). The V end was cut by 5 bases, the J end by 13 bases, with 20 bases between. CDR3 size: 13 residues. In germline, CDR1 is SGHTA, CDR2 FQGTGA. Together with reference TRBV7-3 and TRBJ2-5, the CDR3 gives the full variable domain: GAGVSQTPSNKVTEKGKYVELRCDPISGHTALYWYRQSLGQGPEFLIYFQGTGAADDSGLPNDRFFAVRPEGSVSTLKIQRTERGDSAVYLCASSASFGGRRYFGPGTRLLVL.

Ten or more counts support this clonotype. V gene TRBV6-4 combines with J gene TRBJ2-1; tentatively, D is TRBD1 (5 bases). The CDR3 is 12 residues long. Per germline, CDR1 MRHNA and CDR2 SNTAGT. For the CDR3, the DNA is TGTCTTCGACGAGGACAACACAATGAGCAGTTCTTC. It yields the protein CLRRGQHNEQFF.

In this sample, this clonotype turned up many times. This chain joins TRBV4-1 and TRBJ2-3; TRBD1 is a possible D gene (5 bases). V dropped 1 base and J dropped 3 bases, with 11 bases sitting between them. Germline V gene data show CDR1 as MGHRA and CDR2 as YSYEKL. This CDR3 contains 15 residues. DNA of the CDR3: TGCGCCAGCAGCCAAGGCCCACGACAGACAGATACGCAGTATTTT. It encodes CASSQGPRQTDTQYF.

This clonotype was counted only a few times. One end of the junction is discordant with germline, which a read error may explain. V and J are TRBV30 and TRBJ1-3; D is uncertain. The CDR3 length is 12 residues. Per germline, CDR1 GTSNPN and CDR2 SVGIG (reference sequence). DNA for the CDR3: TGTGCCTGGAGTGAAGGACCAAACGCCATATATTTT. This sequence encodes CAWSEGPNAIYF. Combining the CDR3 with reference TRBV30 and TRBJ1-3 gives the whole variable domain SQTIHQWPATLVQPVGSPLSLECTVEGTSNPNLYWYRQAAGRGLQLLFYSVGIGQISSEVPQNLSASRPQDRQFILSSKKLLLSDSGFYLCAWSEGPNAIYFGEGSWLTVV.

J is TRBJ2-5 and V is TRBV27, with TRBD1 identical over 8 bases. Germline V gene data show CDR1 as MNHEY and CDR2 as SMNVEV (reference sequence). V gave up 6 bases and J gave up 3 bases; unmatched junction bases: 3. This CDR3 comprises 13 residues. CDR3 in amino acids: CASRRTGKETQYF. The CDR3 DNA sequence: TGTGCCAGCAGAAGGACAGGGAAAGAGACCCAGTACTTC.